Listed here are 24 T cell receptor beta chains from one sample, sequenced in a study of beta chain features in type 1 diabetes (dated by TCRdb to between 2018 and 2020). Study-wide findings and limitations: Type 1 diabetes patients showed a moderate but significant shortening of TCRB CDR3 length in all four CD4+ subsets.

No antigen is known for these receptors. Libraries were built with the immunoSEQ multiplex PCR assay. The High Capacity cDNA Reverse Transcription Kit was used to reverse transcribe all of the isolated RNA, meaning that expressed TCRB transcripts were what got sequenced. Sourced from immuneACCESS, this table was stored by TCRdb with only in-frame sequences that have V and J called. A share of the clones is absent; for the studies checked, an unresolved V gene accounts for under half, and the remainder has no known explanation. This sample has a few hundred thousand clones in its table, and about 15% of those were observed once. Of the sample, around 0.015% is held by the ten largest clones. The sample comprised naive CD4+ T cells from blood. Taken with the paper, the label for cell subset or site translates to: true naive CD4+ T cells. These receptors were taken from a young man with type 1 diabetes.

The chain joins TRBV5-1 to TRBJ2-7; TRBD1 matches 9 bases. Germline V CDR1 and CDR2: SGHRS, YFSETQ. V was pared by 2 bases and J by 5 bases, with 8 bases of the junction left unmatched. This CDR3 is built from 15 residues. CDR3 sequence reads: CASSLTGTGNNEQYF. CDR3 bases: TGCGCCAGCAGCTTAACCGGGACAGGGAATAACGAGCAGTACTTC.

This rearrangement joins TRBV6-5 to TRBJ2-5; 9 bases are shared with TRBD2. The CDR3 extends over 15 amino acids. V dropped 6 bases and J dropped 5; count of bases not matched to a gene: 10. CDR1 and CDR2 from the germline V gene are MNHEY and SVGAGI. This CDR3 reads CASSRGAGGMETQYF. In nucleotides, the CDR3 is TGTGCCAGCAGCCGAGGAGCGGGAGGAATGGAGACCCAGTACTTC.

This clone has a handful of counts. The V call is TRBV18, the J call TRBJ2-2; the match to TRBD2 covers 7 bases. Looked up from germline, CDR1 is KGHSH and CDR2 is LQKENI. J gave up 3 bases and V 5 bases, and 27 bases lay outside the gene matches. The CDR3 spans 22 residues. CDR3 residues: CASSAQILTWERLALDTGELFF. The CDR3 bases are TGTGCCAGCTCAGCACAGATACTTACTTGGGAGCGACTAGCCCTCGACACCGGGGAGCTGTTTTTT.

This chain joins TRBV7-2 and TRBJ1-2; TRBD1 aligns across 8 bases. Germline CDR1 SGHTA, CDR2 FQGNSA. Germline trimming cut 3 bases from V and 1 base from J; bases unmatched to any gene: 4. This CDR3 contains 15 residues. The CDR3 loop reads CASSFDRGDNYGYTF. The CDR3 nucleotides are TGTGCCAGCAGCTTTGACAGGGGAGATAACTATGGCTACACCTTC.

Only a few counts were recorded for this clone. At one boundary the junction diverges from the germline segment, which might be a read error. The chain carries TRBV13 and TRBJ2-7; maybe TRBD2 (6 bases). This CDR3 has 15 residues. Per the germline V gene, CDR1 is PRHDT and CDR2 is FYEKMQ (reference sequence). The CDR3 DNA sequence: TGTGCCAGCAGCTTAAGGCGGGGTTCCTCCTCCGAGCAGTACTTC. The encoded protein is CASSLRRGSSSEQYF.

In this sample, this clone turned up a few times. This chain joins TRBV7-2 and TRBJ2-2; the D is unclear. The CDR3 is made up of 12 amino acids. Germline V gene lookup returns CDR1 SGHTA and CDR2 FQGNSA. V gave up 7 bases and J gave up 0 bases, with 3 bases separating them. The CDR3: CASTANTGELFF. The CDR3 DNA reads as TGTGCCAGCACAGCGAACACCGGGGAGCTGTTTTTT.

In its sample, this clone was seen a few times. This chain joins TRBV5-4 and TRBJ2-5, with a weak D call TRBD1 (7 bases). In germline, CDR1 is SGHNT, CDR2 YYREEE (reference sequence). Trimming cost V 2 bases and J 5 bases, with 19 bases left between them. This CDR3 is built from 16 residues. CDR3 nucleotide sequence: TGTGCCAGCAGCTTCTATTCCACAGGGGCGGGGGAGACCCAGTACTTC. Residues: CASSFYSTGAGETQYF.

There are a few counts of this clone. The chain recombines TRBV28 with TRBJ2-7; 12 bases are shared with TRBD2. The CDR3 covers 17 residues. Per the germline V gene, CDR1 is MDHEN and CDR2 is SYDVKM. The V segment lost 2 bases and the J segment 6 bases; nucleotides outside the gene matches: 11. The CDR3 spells CASSLGLAGGPLAEQYF. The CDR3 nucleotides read TGTGCCAGCAGTTTAGGTCTAGCGGGAGGGCCGCTTGCCGAGCAGTACTTC. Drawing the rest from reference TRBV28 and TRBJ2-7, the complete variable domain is DVKVTQSSRYLVKRTGEKVFLECVQDMDHENMFWYRQDPGLGLRLIYFSYDVKMKEKGDIPEGYSVSREKKERFSLILESASTNQTSMYLCASSLGLAGGPLAEQYFGPGTRLTVT.

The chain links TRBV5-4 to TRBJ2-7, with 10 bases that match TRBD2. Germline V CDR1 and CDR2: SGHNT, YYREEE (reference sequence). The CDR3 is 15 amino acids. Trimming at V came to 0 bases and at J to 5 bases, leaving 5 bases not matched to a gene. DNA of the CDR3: TGTGCCAGCAGCTTGGATGCTAGCGGGAGTAACGAGCAGTACTTC. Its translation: CASSLDASGSNEQYF.

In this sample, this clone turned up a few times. For the CDR3, the DNA is TGTGCCAGCACCCTACGGGCTAGCGGGATAGAGACCCAGTACTTC. Translating gives CASTLRASGIETQYF. The chain carries TRBV28 and TRBJ2-5, with 9 bases lining up with TRBD2. The ends lost 7 bases at V and 4 bases at J; junction bases unmatched: 10. CDR3 length equals 15 residues. CDR1 and CDR2 from the germline V gene are MDHEN and SYDVKM.

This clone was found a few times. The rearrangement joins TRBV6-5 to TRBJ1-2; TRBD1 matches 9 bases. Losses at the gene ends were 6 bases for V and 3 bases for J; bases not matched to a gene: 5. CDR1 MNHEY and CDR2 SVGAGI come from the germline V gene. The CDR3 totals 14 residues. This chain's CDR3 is CASSITGGDYGYTF. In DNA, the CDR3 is TGTGCCAGCAGCATAACAGGGGGCGACTATGGCTACACCTTC.

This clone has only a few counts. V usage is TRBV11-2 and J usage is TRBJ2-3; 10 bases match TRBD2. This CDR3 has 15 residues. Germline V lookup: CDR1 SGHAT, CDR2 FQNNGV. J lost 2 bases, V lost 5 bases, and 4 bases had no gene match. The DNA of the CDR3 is TGTGCCAGCAGCCTACTAGCGGGGTACACAGATACGCAGTATTTT. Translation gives CASSLLAGYTDTQYF.

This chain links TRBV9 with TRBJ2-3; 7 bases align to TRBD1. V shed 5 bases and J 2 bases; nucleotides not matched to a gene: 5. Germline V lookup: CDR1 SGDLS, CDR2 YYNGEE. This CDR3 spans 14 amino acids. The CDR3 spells CASSRDSYTDTQYF. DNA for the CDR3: TGTGCCAGCAGTCGGGACAGTTACACAGATACGCAGTATTTT.

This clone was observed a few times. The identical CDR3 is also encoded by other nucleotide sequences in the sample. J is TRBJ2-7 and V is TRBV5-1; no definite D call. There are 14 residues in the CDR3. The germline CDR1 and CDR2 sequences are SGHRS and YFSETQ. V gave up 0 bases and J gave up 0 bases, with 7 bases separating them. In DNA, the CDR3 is TGCGCCAGCAGCTTGGAACTCCACTCCTACGAGCAGTACTTC. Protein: CASSLELHSYEQYF.

The CDR3 loop reads CASSSAGTGNYGYTF. The CDR3 DNA reads TGTGCCAGCAGCTCAGCCGGGACAGGGAACTATGGCTACACCTTC. This chain uses TRBV7-9 with TRBJ1-2; TRBD1 agrees at 9 bases. Germline V gene lookup returns CDR1 SEHNR and CDR2 FQNEAQ (reference sequence). This CDR3 spans 15 amino acids. Trimming at V came to 4 bases and at J to 2 bases, leaving 5 bases not matched to a gene.

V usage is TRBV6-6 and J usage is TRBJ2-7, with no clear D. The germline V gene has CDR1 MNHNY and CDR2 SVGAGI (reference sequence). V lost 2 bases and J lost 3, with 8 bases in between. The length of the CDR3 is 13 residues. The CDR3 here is CASSYNSLYEQYF. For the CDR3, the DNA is TGTGCCAGCAGTTACAACAGCCTCTACGAGCAGTACTTC.

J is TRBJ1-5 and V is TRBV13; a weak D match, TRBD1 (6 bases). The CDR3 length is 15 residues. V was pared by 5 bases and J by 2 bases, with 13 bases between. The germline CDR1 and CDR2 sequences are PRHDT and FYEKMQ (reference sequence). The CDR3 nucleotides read TGTGCCAGCAGCGCGGCCACAGGGCGCAATCAGCCCCAGCATTTT. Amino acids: CASSAATGRNQPQHF.

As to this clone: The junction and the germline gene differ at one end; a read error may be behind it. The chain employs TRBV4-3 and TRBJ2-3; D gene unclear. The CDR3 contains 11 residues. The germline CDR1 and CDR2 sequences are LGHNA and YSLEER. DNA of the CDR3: TGCGCCAGCTCGGGTCCGAGACCCAAGGATTTT. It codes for CASSGPRPKDF.

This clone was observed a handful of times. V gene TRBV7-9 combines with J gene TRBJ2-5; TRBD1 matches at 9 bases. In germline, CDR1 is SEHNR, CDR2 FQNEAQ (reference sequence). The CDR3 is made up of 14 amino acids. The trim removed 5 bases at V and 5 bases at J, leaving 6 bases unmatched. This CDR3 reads CASSKTGGVETQYF. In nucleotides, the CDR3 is TGTGCCAGCAGCAAAACAGGGGGCGTGGAGACCCAGTACTTC. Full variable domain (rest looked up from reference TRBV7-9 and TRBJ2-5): DTGVSQNPRHKITKRGQNVTFRCDPISEHNRLYWYRQTLGQGPEFLTYFQNEAQLEKSRLLSDRFSAERPKGSFSTLEIQRTEQGDSAMYLCASSKTGGVETQYFGPGTRLLVL.

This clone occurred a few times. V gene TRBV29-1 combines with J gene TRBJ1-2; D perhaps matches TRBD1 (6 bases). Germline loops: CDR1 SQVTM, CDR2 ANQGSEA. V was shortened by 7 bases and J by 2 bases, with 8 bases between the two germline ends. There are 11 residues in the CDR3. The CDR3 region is CSEGQNYGYTF. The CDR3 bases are TGCAGCGAAGGACAGAACTATGGCTACACCTTC. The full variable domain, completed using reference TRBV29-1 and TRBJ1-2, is SAVISQKPSRDICQRGTSLTIQCQVDSQVTMMFWYRQQPGQSLTLIATANQGSEATYESGFVIDKFPISRPNLTFSTLTVSNMSPEDSSIYLCSEGQNYGYTFGSGTRLTVV.

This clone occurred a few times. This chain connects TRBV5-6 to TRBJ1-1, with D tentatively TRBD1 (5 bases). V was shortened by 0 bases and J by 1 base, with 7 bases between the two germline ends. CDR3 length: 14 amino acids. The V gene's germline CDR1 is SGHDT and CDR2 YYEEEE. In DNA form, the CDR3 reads TGTGCCAGCAGCTTGGTGGGGCAGAACACTGAAGCTTTCTTT. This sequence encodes CASSLVGQNTEAFF.

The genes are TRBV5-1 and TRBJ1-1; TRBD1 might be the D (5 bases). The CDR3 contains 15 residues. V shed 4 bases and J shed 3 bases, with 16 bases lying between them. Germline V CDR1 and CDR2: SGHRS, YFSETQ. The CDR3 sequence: CASSQGGTSHTEAFF. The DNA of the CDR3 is TGCGCCAGCAGCCAGGGAGGCACGAGTCACACTGAAGCTTTCTTT.

The CDR3 DNA is TGTGCCAGCAGCTTAGTTTCAGGATGGGAGACCCAGTACTTC. Translation: CASSLVSGWETQYF. This chain links TRBV7-9 with TRBJ2-5; no reliable D call. V gave up 1 base and J gave up 5 bases, with 11 bases separating them. Germline assignment: CDR1 SEHNR and CDR2 FQNEAQ (reference sequence). The CDR3 totals 14 residues.

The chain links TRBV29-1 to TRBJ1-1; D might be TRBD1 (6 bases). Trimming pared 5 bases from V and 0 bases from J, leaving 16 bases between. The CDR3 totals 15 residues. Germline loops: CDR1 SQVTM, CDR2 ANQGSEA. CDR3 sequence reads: CSVPDWGQMNTEAFF. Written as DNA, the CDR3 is TGCAGCGTTCCCGACTGGGGACAAATGAACACTGAAGCTTTCTTT.